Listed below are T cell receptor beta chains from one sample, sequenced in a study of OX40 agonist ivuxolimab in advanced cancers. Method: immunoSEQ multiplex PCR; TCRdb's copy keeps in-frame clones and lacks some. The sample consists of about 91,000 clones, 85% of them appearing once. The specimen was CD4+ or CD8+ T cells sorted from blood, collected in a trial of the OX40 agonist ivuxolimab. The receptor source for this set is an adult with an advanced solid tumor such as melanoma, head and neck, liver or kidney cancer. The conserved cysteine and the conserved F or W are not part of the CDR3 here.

CDR3aa: ASSLATILSSYNEQF
j_gene: TRBJ2-1
v_gene: TRBV7-9

CDR3aa: ASSLTLTVNTGELF
j_gene: TRBJ2-2
v_gene: TRBV5-1

CDR3aa: ASRGDRGSQPQH
j_gene: TRBJ1-5
v_gene: TRBV2

CDR3aa: ASSEVNRAYGQPQH
j_gene: TRBJ1-5
v_gene: TRBV2

CDR3aa: AWSVNAGNTIY
j_gene: TRBJ1-3
v_gene: TRBV30

CDR3aa: ASSTLQDSTDTQY
j_gene: TRBJ2-3
v_gene: TRBV19

CDR3aa: ASRRFLAGEGNTQY
j_gene: TRBJ2-3
v_gene: TRBV13

CDR3aa: ASSLAGPYNEQF
j_gene: TRBJ2-1
v_gene: TRBV5-1

CDR3aa: ASSQGVDRAYEQY
j_gene: TRBJ2-7
v_gene: TRBV4-2

CDR3aa: ASSTTRTETQY
j_gene: TRBJ2-5
v_gene: TRBV7-2

CDR3aa: ASSQAAAQF
j_gene: TRBJ2-1
v_gene: TRBV14

CDR3aa: ASRAPGADTQY
j_gene: TRBJ2-3
v_gene: TRBV5-4

CDR3aa: ASSALQGFYNEQF
j_gene: TRBJ2-1
v_gene: TRBV9

CDR3aa: ASSQGGLVGTDTQY
j_gene: TRBJ2-3
v_gene: TRBV14

CDR3aa: ASSSTGLGSYNEQF
j_gene: TRBJ2-1
v_gene: TRBV19

CDR3aa: ASSTRGKNEQF
j_gene: TRBJ2-1
v_gene: TRBV19